These 29 T cell receptor beta chains were all obtained from the same sample, sequenced in a study of CD8 T cells in ankylosing spondylitis. Via MiXCR, TCRdb re-called the 5' RACE reads, giving one row per CDR3 protein. The table has 130,000 or so distinct CDR3 sequences, around 7% seen once; the top ten hold more than 9%. The sequenced sample consisted of blood, either unsorted or a sorted T cell fraction (not recorded which). The source of these receptors is a male donor with ankylosing spondylitis or in good health (not recorded which).

There are a few counts of this clonotype. The chain has TRBV18 and TRBJ2-3; the match to TRBD2 covers 7 bases. The CDR3 contains 16 residues. Germline lookup yields CDR1 KGHSH and CDR2 LQKENI. The V segment lost 2 bases and the J segment 1 base; nucleotides outside the gene matches: 6. CDR3 in DNA: TGTGCCAGCTCACCAACTAGCGTCCTAGGCACAGATACGCAGTATTTT. Amino acid sequence: CASSPTSVLGTDTQYF.

This clonotype was observed at least ten times. The rearrangement links TRBV5-1 to TRBJ1-2; possibly TRBD1 for D (6 bases). Per germline, CDR1 SGHRS and CDR2 YFSETQ. V was trimmed by 4 bases and J by 1 base, leaving 14 bases between them. The CDR3 totals 15 residues. The CDR3 is CASSGGQPVNYGYTF. The CDR3 nucleotides are TGCGCCAGCAGCGGCGGACAGCCGGTTAACTATGGCTACACCTTC.

This clonotype showed up many times. J is TRBJ2-1 and V is TRBV18; the D call may be TRBD1 or TRBD2 (5 bases each). The germline V gene has CDR1 KGHSH and CDR2 LQKENI. V lost 8 bases, J lost 10 bases, and 12 bases lay in between. This CDR3 region has 11 residues. CDR3 DNA: TGTGCCAGCGCCAGCCGGGACGAGCAGTTCTTC. Translating gives CASASRDEQFF.

The rearrangement links TRBV3-1 to TRBJ2-3; 11 positions match TRBD2. This CDR3 is built from 15 residues. The germline gives CDR1 LGHDT, CDR2 YNNKEL (reference sequence). V dropped 3 bases and J dropped 6; count of bases not matched to a gene: 5. CDR3 residues: CASSQIAGGADTQYF. The CDR3 DNA is TGTGCCAGCAGCCAGATAGCGGGAGGGGCGGATACGCAGTATTTT.

This clonotype was picked up many times. This chain links TRBV2 with TRBJ1-3; D is unclear. The V end lost 7 bases, the J end lost 0 bases, and 13 bases lay between the germline ends. The V gene's germline CDR1 is SNHLY and CDR2 FYNNEI. The CDR3 consists of 15 residues. The CDR3 loop is CASNTEAFSGNTIYF. The CDR3 bases are TGTGCCAGCAATACAGAGGCCTTCTCTGGAAACACCATATATTTT.

This clonotype was counted many times. The genes are TRBV3-1 and TRBJ1-1, with TRBD1 matching over 9 bases. In germline, CDR1 is LGHDT, CDR2 YNNKEL (reference sequence). V lost 1 base to trimming and J lost 4 bases; unmatched junction nucleotides: 4. The CDR3 is 15 residues long. CDR3 DNA sequence: TGTGCCAGCAGCCAAGGAACAGGGGGCGGCACTGAAGCTTTCTTT. Translation: CASSQGTGGGTEAFF.

This clonotype was recorded many times. This chain uses TRBV27 with TRBJ1-2; D gene uncertain. The CDR3 runs 13 residues. Per the germline V gene, CDR1 is MNHEY and CDR2 is SMNVEV (reference sequence). Trimming cost V 2 bases and J 4 bases, with 8 bases left between them. The CDR3: CASSLNGVYGYTF. For the CDR3, the DNA is TGTGCCAGCAGTTTAAACGGAGTCTATGGCTACACCTTC.

This clonotype occurred many times. The CDR3 sequence: CASSSPGRGGYTF. The CDR3 nucleotides are TGTGCCAGCAGTTCACCAGGGAGAGGAGGCTACACCTTC. The chain recombines TRBV27 with TRBJ1-2; D possibly corresponds to TRBD1 (5 bases). Germline lookup yields CDR1 MNHEY and CDR2 SMNVEV (reference sequence). There are 13 residues in the CDR3. The germline V and J ends were trimmed by 4 bases and 8 bases, with 14 bases remaining between them.

This chain joins TRBV5-1 and TRBJ2-1; 11 bases match TRBD2. V was pared by 4 bases and J by 0 bases, with 6 bases of the junction left unmatched. Germline CDR1 is SGHRS and CDR2 is YFSETQ. The CDR3 is 17 residues long. The CDR3, as DNA: TGCGCCAGCAGCATGCTAGCGGGGGGCCTCTCCTACAATGAGCAGTTCTTC. It translates to CASSMLAGGLSYNEQFF. The whole variable domain, filled in from reference TRBV5-1 and TRBJ2-1, reads KAGVTQTPRYLIKTRGQQVTLSCSPISGHRSVSWYQQTPGQGLQFLFEYFSETQRNKGNFPGRFSGRQFSNSRSEMNVSTLELGDSALYLCASSMLAGGLSYNEQFFGPGTRLTVL.

This clonotype has at least ten counts. J is TRBJ2-1 and V is TRBV7-2; 8 nucleotides line up with TRBD1. The length of the CDR3 is 16 residues. The ends lost 6 bases at V and 0 bases at J; junction bases unmatched: 7. CDR1 is SGHTA, CDR2 FQGNSA, per germline. The CDR3 nucleotides are TGTGCCAGCAGTCTGGGGACAGGACCCTCCTACAATGAGCAGTTCTTC. It translates to CASSLGTGPSYNEQFF.

This clonotype was picked up many times. This chain uses TRBV20-1 with TRBJ2-7; D is uncertain. CDR3 length equals 11 residues. Germline loops: CDR1 DFQATT, CDR2 SNEGSKA (reference sequence). Between the trimmed V and J ends, which lost 0 bases and 6 bases, there was a span of 6 bases. For the CDR3, the DNA is TGCAGTGCTAGAGAAGGGTCCGAGCAGTACTTC. It translates to CSAREGSEQYF.

Of note for this clonotype: A much larger clone sits a single nucleotide away, making a read error possible. The J gene is TRBJ2-7, the V gene TRBV5-1; unclear D gene. The CDR3 has 14 amino acids. The V and J ends lost 7 bases and 6 bases respectively, with 20 bases between them. Germline CDR1 reads SGHRS; CDR2 reads YFSETQ. CDR3 protein: CASREYLSPREQYF. CDR3 DNA sequence: TGCGCCAGCCGAGAGTACCTGTCCCCCCGCGAGCAGTACTTC. Full variable domain (missing parts from reference TRBV5-1 and TRBJ2-7): KAGVTQTPRYLIKTRGQQVTLSCSPISGHRSVSWYQQTPGQGLQFLFEYFSETQRNKGNFPGRFSGRQFSNSRSEMNVSTLELGDSALYLCASREYLSPREQYFGPGTRLTVT.

This clonotype has at least ten counts. This chain connects TRBV5-6 to TRBJ2-5, with no clear D. V lost 1 base and J lost 4, with 8 bases in between. From germline, CDR1 is SGHDT and CDR2 YYEEEE. This CDR3 contains 13 residues. The CDR3 here is CASSLSGPETQYF. The CDR3 DNA follows: TGTGCCAGCAGCTTGTCGGGTCCAGAGACCCAGTACTTC.

This rearrangement joins TRBV11-2 to TRBJ1-1; 7 nucleotides match TRBD1. Germline-derived CDR1 and CDR2 are SGHAT and FQNNGV. This CDR3 contains 13 residues. V shed 4 bases, J shed 3 bases, and the junction held 2 bases outside the gene matches. The CDR3 coding sequence is TGTGCCAGCAGCTCAGGGGGTTACACTGAAGCTTTCTTT. It translates to CASSSGGYTEAFF. Complete variable domain (other parts from reference TRBV11-2 and TRBJ1-1): EAGVAQSPRYKIIEKRQSVAFWCNPISGHATLYWYQQILGQGPKLLIQFQNNGVVDDSQLPKDRFSAERLKGVDSTLKIQPAKLEDSAVYLCASSSGGYTEAFFGQGTRLTVV.

Ten or more counts support this clonotype. The V gene is TRBV12-3 or TRBV12-4, the J gene TRBJ1-5; 7 bases align to TRBD1. This CDR3 has 14 residues. V lost 4 bases, J lost 3 bases, and 3 bases stayed unmatched. The CDR3 protein is CASSYGQANQPQHF. CDR3 nucleotide sequence: TGTGCCAGCAGTTATGGACAGGCCAATCAGCCCCAGCATTTT.

This clonotype was recorded at least ten times. This sequence joins TRBV5-1 and TRBJ2-1; TRBD2 might be the D (6 bases). The germline V and J ends were trimmed by 7 bases and 8 bases, with 19 bases remaining between them. Germline V lookup: CDR1 SGHRS, CDR2 YFSETQ. There are 14 residues in the CDR3. The CDR3 is CASAALAADHEQFF. CDR3 in DNA: TGCGCCAGCGCTGCACTAGCAGCCGACCATGAGCAGTTCTTC.

This clonotype appeared many times. In nucleotides, the CDR3 is TGTGCCAGCAGCTTGGGGCAGGGGGCATCTGAAGCTTTCTTT. This gives the protein CASSLGQGASEAFF. The gene calls are TRBV5-5 and TRBJ1-1; 8 bases line up with TRBD1. Trimming took 0 bases from V and 6 from J; bases not matched to a gene: 4. This CDR3 is 14 amino acids long. The germline CDR1 and CDR2 sequences are SGHKS and YYEKEE (reference sequence). Drawing the rest from reference TRBV5-5 and TRBJ1-1, the complete variable domain is DAGVTQSPTHLIKTRGQQVTLRCSPISGHKSVSWYQQVLGQGPQFIFQYYEKEERGRGNFPDRFSARQFPNYSSELNVNALLLGDSALYLCASSLGQGASEAFFGQGTRLTVV.

This clonotype was found many times. The chain recombines TRBV3-1 with TRBJ2-3, with 11 bases fitting TRBD2. V gave up 2 bases and J gave up 5 bases; unmatched junction bases: 3. The CDR3 consists of 15 residues. Germline lookup yields CDR1 LGHDT and CDR2 YNNKEL (reference sequence). The CDR3 region has the DNA TGTGCCAGCAGCCAACCGACTAGCGGGGTAGATACGCAGTATTTT. Translation gives CASSQPTSGVDTQYF.

This clonotype came up many times. The chain carries TRBV25-1 and TRBJ1-1; D is uncertain. V was pared by 5 bases and J by 4 bases, with 14 bases between. Germline assignment: CDR1 MGHDK and CDR2 SYGVNS. The CDR3 consists of 14 residues. This chain's CDR3 is CASSIEGSGTEAFF. The CDR3 DNA reads as TGTGCCAGCAGTATCGAAGGGAGCGGCACTGAAGCTTTCTTT.

This chain uses TRBV9 with TRBJ2-2; D not certain. Deletions cut 2 bases from V and 7 bases from J, with 15 bases between. Germline V gene lookup returns CDR1 SGDLS and CDR2 YYNGEE. This CDR3 contains 15 residues. CDR3 in amino acids: CASSVGIGKDGELFF. The DNA for the CDR3 is TGTGCCAGCAGCGTCGGAATAGGGAAGGACGGGGAGCTGTTTTTT. Filled out from reference TRBV9 and TRBJ2-2, the complete variable domain reads DSGVTQTPKHLITATGQRVTLRCSPRSGDLSVYWYQQSLDQGLQFLIQYYNGEERAKGNILERFSAQQFPDLHSELNLSSLELGDSALYFCASSVGIGKDGELFFGEGSRLTVL.

This clonotype has a count of ten or more. This chain joins TRBV12-3 or TRBV12-4 and TRBJ2-3; D is ambiguous. The CDR3 is 11 residues long. Trimming cost V 3 bases and J 10 bases, with 8 bases left between them. In nucleotides, the CDR3 is TGTGCCAGCAGTTTGCTCGAAGCGCAGTATTTT. As protein: CASSLLEAQYF.

There are many counts of this clonotype. V gene TRBV7-2 combines with J gene TRBJ2-1; TRBD2 matches 10 bases. There are 14 residues in the CDR3. The V gene's germline CDR1 is SGHTA and CDR2 FQGNSA. V shed 1 base, J shed 12 bases, and the junction held 6 bases outside the gene matches. CDR3 nucleotide sequence: TGTGCCAGCAGCTTAGAGGCTAGCGGGAGAGGGCAGTTCTTC. Translating gives CASSLEASGRGQFF.

This clonotype was recorded once. The chain recombines TRBV15 with TRBJ1-1, with a possible D match to TRBD1 (5 bases). The CDR3 extends over 14 amino acids. V was pared by 5 bases and J by 0 bases, with 10 bases between. Germline values: CDR1 LNHNV, CDR2 YYDKDF (reference sequence). The CDR3 here is CATSAGAVNTEAFF. The CDR3 DNA reads as TGTGCCACCAGCGCTGGGGCGGTGAACACTGAAGCTTTCTTT.

Many counts were recorded for this clonotype. The gene calls are TRBV12-3 or TRBV12-4 and TRBJ2-5; unclear D gene. The V gene lost 1 base and the J gene lost 0 bases, with 9 bases spanning the gap. The CDR3 is 15 amino acids. The CDR3 DNA reads TGTGCCAGCAGTTTAGGTTTGGAGTACCAAGAGACCCAGTACTTC. This gives the protein CASSLGLEYQETQYF.

In this sample, this clonotype turned up many times. This chain connects TRBV7-2 to TRBJ2-5; D is perhaps TRBD1 or TRBD2 (6 bases each). The CDR3 runs 15 residues. V was shortened by 2 bases and J by 3 bases, with 13 bases between the two germline ends. Per germline, CDR1 SGHTA and CDR2 FQGNSA. CDR3 sequence: CASSLNGGGKETQYF. The CDR3 DNA is TGTGCCAGCAGCTTAAACGGGGGCGGCAAAGAGACCCAGTACTTC.

This clonotype was observed many times. J is TRBJ2-7 and V is TRBV30, with TRBD2 as a possible D gene (7 bases). V gave up 0 bases and J gave up 5 bases, with 14 bases separating them. CDR1 GTSNPN and CDR2 SVGIG come from the germline V gene (reference sequence). This CDR3 comprises 14 residues. CDR3 sequence (DNA): TGTGCCTGGAGTGTACTAGTAGGGGGGGACGAGCAGTACTTC. Amino acids: CAWSVLVGGDEQYF.

This clonotype was observed many times. V usage is TRBV5-1 and J usage is TRBJ2-2; a possible D gene is TRBD1 (6 bases). Trimming pared 6 bases from V and 6 bases from J, leaving 15 bases between. CDR3 size: 14 residues. Germline V gene data show CDR1 as SGHRS and CDR2 as YFSETQ. The CDR3 reads CASTPSGVSGELFF. CDR3 nucleotides: TGCGCCAGCACGCCGTCAGGGGTCTCCGGGGAGCTGTTTTTT.

At least ten counts were recorded for this clonotype. V gene TRBV28 combines with J gene TRBJ1-1; D uncertain. CDR1 and CDR2 (germline): MDHEN, SYDVKM. With 10 bases removed from V and 6 bases from J, the gap between germline ends came to 15 bases. The CDR3 contains 12 residues. The chain's CDR3 is CATSAGFAEAFF. The CDR3 DNA sequence: TGTGCCACCTCCGCGGGCTTTGCTGAAGCTTTCTTT.

This clonotype has a count of ten or more. The V gene is TRBV5-1, the J gene TRBJ2-5; a weak D match, TRBD1 (6 bases). Germline loops: CDR1 SGHRS, CDR2 YFSETQ. This CDR3 has 13 residues. Trimming removed 5 bases from V and 5 bases from J, with 13 bases in between. CDR3 loop: CASSSQGSETQYF. CDR3 nucleotides: TGCGCCAGCAGTTCACAGGGATCGGAGACCCAGTACTTC.